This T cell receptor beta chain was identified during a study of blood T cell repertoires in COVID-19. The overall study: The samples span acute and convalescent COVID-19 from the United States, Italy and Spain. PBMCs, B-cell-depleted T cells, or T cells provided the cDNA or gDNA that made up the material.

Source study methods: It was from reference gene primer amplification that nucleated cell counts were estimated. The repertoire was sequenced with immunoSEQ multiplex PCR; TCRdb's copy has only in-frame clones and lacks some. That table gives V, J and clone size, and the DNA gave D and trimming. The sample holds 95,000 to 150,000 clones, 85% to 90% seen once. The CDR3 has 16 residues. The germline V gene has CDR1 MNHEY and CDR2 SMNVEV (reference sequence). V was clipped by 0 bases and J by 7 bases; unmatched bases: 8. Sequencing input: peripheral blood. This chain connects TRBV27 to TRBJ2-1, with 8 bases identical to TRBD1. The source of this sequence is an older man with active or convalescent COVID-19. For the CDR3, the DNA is TGTGCCAGCAGTTTATCGGCGGGACAGGTGTGGAATGAGCAGTTCTTC. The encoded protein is CASSLSAGQVWNEQFF.